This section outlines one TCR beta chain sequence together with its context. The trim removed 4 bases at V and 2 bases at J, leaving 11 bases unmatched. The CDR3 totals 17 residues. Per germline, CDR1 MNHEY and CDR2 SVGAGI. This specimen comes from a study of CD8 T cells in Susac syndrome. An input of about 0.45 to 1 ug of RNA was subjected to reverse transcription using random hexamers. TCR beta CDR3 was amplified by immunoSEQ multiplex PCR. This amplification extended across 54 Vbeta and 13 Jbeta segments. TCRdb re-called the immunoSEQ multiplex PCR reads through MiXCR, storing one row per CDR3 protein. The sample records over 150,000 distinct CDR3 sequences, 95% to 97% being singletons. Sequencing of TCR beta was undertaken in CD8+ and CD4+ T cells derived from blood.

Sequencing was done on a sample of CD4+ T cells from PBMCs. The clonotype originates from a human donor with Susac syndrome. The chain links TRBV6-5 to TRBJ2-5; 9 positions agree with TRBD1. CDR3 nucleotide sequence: TGTGCCAGCAGTTCCGGGACAGGGTTAAACGCTCAAGAGACCCAGTACTTC. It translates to CASSSGTGLNAQETQYF.